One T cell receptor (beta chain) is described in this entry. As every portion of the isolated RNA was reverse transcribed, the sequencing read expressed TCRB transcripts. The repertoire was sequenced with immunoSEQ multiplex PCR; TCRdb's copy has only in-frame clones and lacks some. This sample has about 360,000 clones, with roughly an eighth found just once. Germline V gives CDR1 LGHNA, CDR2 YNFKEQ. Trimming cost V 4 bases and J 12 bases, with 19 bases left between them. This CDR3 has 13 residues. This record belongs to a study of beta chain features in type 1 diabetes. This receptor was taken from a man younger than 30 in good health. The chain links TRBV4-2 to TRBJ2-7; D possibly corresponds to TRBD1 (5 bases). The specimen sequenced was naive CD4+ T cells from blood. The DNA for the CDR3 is TGTGCCAGCAGCCCCACGGGCAGGGCTTTATCGTACTTC. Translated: CASSPTGRALSYF.